The rows below give T cell receptor beta chains drawn from one sample of a study of blood T cell repertoires in COVID-19. Sequenced by immunoSEQ multiplex PCR; TCRdb stores in-frame clones only, minus some. The table has approximately 170,000 clones, approximately 80% seen once. Material: PBMCs or T cells enriched from blood (not recorded which). These receptors originate from a man between 35 and 55 years old who had recovered from COVID-19. The CDR3 runs from the conserved cysteine through the conserved F or W. D genes are given only for firm matches. Clone sizes are given selectively: once, few, many, or a class where the clone is expanded.

j_gene: TRBJ2-1; v_gene: TRBV5-4; len: 15; abundance: -; d_gene: -; CDR3aa: CASSRDTQSYNEQFF; CDR3nt: TGTGCCAGCAGCCGGGACACCCAAAGTTACAATGAGCAGTTCTTC
j_gene: TRBJ2-2; v_gene: TRBV27; len: 15; abundance: -; d_gene: TRBD2; CDR3aa: CASRRAGVNTGELFF; CDR3nt: TGTGCCAGCAGACGAGCGGGGGTGAACACCGGGGAGCTGTTTTTT
j_gene: TRBJ1-1; v_gene: TRBV5-4; len: 14; abundance: -; d_gene: -; CDR3aa: CASSLALGGSEAFF; CDR3nt: TGTGCCAGCAGCTTGGCTTTAGGGGGTTCTGAAGCTTTCTTT
j_gene: TRBJ2-1; v_gene: TRBV13; len: 13; abundance: once; d_gene: -; CDR3aa: CASSQPSGHEQFF; CDR3nt: TGTGCCAGCAGCCAACCATCAGGGCATGAGCAGTTCTTC
j_gene: TRBJ2-3; v_gene: TRBV18; len: 15; abundance: -; d_gene: TRBD2; CDR3aa: CASSPVASGGDTQYF; CDR3nt: TGTGCCAGCTCACCCGTAGCTAGCGGGGGAGATACGCAGTATTTT
j_gene: TRBJ2-3; v_gene: TRBV11-2; len: 17; abundance: -; d_gene: TRBD2; CDR3aa: CASSLLSATGGTDTQYF; CDR3nt: TGTGCCAGCAGCTTACTCAGTGCGACCGGGGGGACAGATACGCAGTATTTT
j_gene: TRBJ1-2; v_gene: TRBV5-6; len: 17; abundance: -; d_gene: TRBD1; CDR3aa: CASTSNGRTGGDYGYTF; CDR3nt: TGTGCCAGCACATCAAATGGGAGGACAGGGGGCGACTATGGCTACACCTTC
j_gene: TRBJ1-1; v_gene: TRBV5-1; len: 13; abundance: -; d_gene: -; CDR3aa: CASSFTTGTEAFF; CDR3nt: TGCGCCAGCAGCTTTACGACTGGCACTGAAGCCTTCTTT
j_gene: TRBJ1-1; v_gene: TRBV7-3; len: 13; abundance: -; d_gene: TRBD1; CDR3aa: CASSLPGTGRAFF; CDR3nt: TGTGCCAGCAGCCTACCTGGGACAGGGAGGGCTTTCTTT
j_gene: TRBJ1-5; v_gene: TRBV6-5; len: 13; abundance: -; d_gene: -; CDR3aa: CASSSGQYQPQHF; CDR3nt: TGTGCCAGCAGTTCAGGACAGTATCAGCCCCAGCATTTT
j_gene: TRBJ1-2; v_gene: TRBV18; len: 14; abundance: -; d_gene: TRBD1; CDR3aa: CASSPPGQGVGYTF; CDR3nt: TGTGCCAGCTCACCACCCGGACAGGGGGTTGGCTACACCTTC
j_gene: TRBJ1-3; v_gene: TRBV30; len: 14; abundance: -; d_gene: -; CDR3aa: CAWKEGNGGNTIYF; CDR3nt: TGTGCCTGGAAGGAGGGGAACGGGGGAAACACCATATATTTT
j_gene: TRBJ2-7; v_gene: TRBV5-1; len: 15; abundance: -; d_gene: -; CDR3aa: CASSLIKYGEDEQYF; CDR3nt: TGCGCCAGCAGCTTGATAAAATACGGTGAAGACGAGCAGTACTTC
j_gene: TRBJ1-1; v_gene: TRBV5-1; len: 12; abundance: -; d_gene: -; CDR3aa: CASSLVAGEGFF; CDR3nt: TGCGCCAGCAGCTTGGTGGCCGGGGAGGGTTTCTTT
j_gene: TRBJ1-2; v_gene: TRBV24-1; len: 18; abundance: -; d_gene: -; CDR3aa: CATSDLKEQNQANYGYTF; CDR3nt: TGTGCCACCAGTGATTTGAAAGAACAGAACCAAGCTAACTATGGCTACACCTTC
j_gene: TRBJ1-6; v_gene: TRBV9; len: 15; abundance: -; d_gene: TRBD1; CDR3aa: CASSAGQGLESPLHF; CDR3nt: TGTGCCAGCAGCGCCGGACAGGGATTAGAGTCACCCCTCCACTTT
j_gene: TRBJ2-3; v_gene: TRBV7-8; len: 16; abundance: -; d_gene: TRBD2; CDR3aa: CASSLSGTSFTDTQYF; CDR3nt: TGTGCCAGCAGCTTATCGGGGACTAGTTTCACAGATACGCAGTATTTT
j_gene: TRBJ1-5; v_gene: TRBV6-5; len: 15; abundance: once; d_gene: -; CDR3aa: CASSITGLGNQPQHF; CDR3nt: TGTGCCAGCAGTATAACAGGGTTGGGCAATCAGCCCCAGCATTTT
j_gene: TRBJ1-6; v_gene: TRBV5-1; len: 15; abundance: -; d_gene: TRBD1; CDR3aa: CASSLEGQINSPLHF; CDR3nt: TGCGCCAGCAGCTTGGAGGGACAGATTAATTCACCCCTCCACTTT
j_gene: TRBJ1-1; v_gene: TRBV14; len: 13; abundance: -; d_gene: -; CDR3aa: CASSQNRNTEAFF; CDR3nt: TGTGCCAGCAGCCAGAACAGGAACACTGAAGCTTTCTTT
j_gene: TRBJ1-6; v_gene: TRBV10-3; len: 14; abundance: -; d_gene: TRBD1; CDR3aa: CAISETGEDSPLHF; CDR3nt: TGTGCCATCAGTGAGACAGGGGAGGATTCACCCCTCCACTTT
j_gene: TRBJ2-1; v_gene: TRBV9; len: 15; abundance: -; d_gene: -; CDR3aa: CASSDTGHSYNEQFF; CDR3nt: TGTGCCAGCAGCGATACAGGGCACTCCTACAATGAGCAGTTCTTC
j_gene: TRBJ1-1; v_gene: TRBV7-2; len: 14; abundance: few; d_gene: TRBD1; CDR3aa: CASSSRQGGSEAFF; CDR3nt: TGTGCCAGCAGCTCACGACAGGGGGGTTCTGAAGCTTTCTTT
j_gene: TRBJ2-5; v_gene: TRBV6-1; len: 17; abundance: once; d_gene: TRBD2; CDR3aa: CASSESSGGWFGKTQYF; CDR3nt: TGTGCCAGCAGTGAATCTAGCGGGGGGTGGTTCGGGAAGACCCAGTACTTC
j_gene: TRBJ2-2; v_gene: TRBV30; len: 16; abundance: -; d_gene: TRBD2; CDR3aa: CAWSGLAGAMGGELFF; CDR3nt: TGTGCCTGGAGTGGACTAGCGGGGGCCATGGGAGGGGAGCTGTTTTTT
j_gene: TRBJ1-2; v_gene: TRBV4-1; len: 14; abundance: -; d_gene: TRBD1; CDR3aa: CASSQNVQGYGYTF; CDR3nt: TGCGCCAGCAGCCAAAACGTACAGGGGTATGGCTACACCTTC
j_gene: TRBJ2-3; v_gene: TRBV5-6; len: 15; abundance: -; d_gene: -; CDR3aa: CASSPVTRSTDTQYF; CDR3nt: TGTGCCAGCAGCCCTGTGACAAGAAGCACAGATACGCAGTATTTT
j_gene: TRBJ2-1; v_gene: TRBV6-5; len: 13; abundance: -; d_gene: -; CDR3aa: CASIGGIYNEQFF; CDR3nt: TGTGCCAGCATTGGCGGGATTTACAATGAGCAGTTCTTC
j_gene: TRBJ2-3; v_gene: TRBV12-3/TRBV12-4; len: 13; abundance: -; d_gene: TRBD2; CDR3aa: CASSDEAPGTSSF; CDR3nt: TGTGCCAGCAGTGACGAGGCCCCCGGGACTAGTTCTTTT
j_gene: TRBJ1-2; v_gene: TRBV5-1; len: 13; abundance: -; d_gene: -; CDR3aa: CASGPGEDYGYTF; CDR3nt: TGCGCCAGTGGACCGGGCGAAGACTACGGCTACACCTTC
j_gene: TRBJ1-2; v_gene: TRBV5-4; len: 16; abundance: once; d_gene: TRBD1; CDR3aa: CASSLAGWQGAPGYTF; CDR3nt: TGTGCCAGCAGCTTGGCCGGTTGGCAGGGGGCGCCCGGCTACACCTTC
j_gene: TRBJ2-5; v_gene: TRBV5-1; len: 16; abundance: -; d_gene: TRBD2; CDR3aa: CASSPGGGAPRETQYF; CDR3nt: TGCGCCAGCAGCCCGGGCGGGGGAGCGCCAAGAGAGACCCAGTACTTC
j_gene: TRBJ1-5; v_gene: TRBV6-5; len: 13; abundance: once; d_gene: -; CDR3aa: CASGEARAQPQHF; CDR3nt: TGTGCCAGCGGGGAGGCGAGAGCGCAGCCCCAGCATTTT
j_gene: TRBJ1-1; v_gene: TRBV5-5; len: 15; abundance: few; d_gene: -; CDR3aa: CASSPLGQKNTEAFF; CDR3nt: TGTGCCAGCAGTCCACTCGGACAGAAGAACACTGAAGCTTTCTTT
j_gene: TRBJ1-5; v_gene: TRBV28; len: 15; abundance: -; d_gene: -; CDR3aa: CASTLGAAGDQPQHF; CDR3nt: TGTGCCAGCACTTTGGGGGCGGCGGGGGATCAGCCCCAGCATTTT
j_gene: TRBJ1-3; v_gene: TRBV4-1; len: 16; abundance: once; d_gene: -; CDR3aa: CASSQVPGGSGNTIYF; CDR3nt: TGCGCCAGCAGCCAGGTCCCCGGGGGCTCTGGAAACACCATATATTTT
j_gene: TRBJ1-2; v_gene: TRBV7-9; len: 13; abundance: -; d_gene: -; CDR3aa: CASSLDWAAGYTF; CDR3nt: TGTGCCAGCAGCTTAGATTGGGCAGCCGGCTACACCTTC
j_gene: TRBJ2-6; v_gene: TRBV7-3; len: 18; abundance: -; d_gene: -; CDR3aa: CASSLTGVPLSGANVLTF; CDR3nt: TGTGCCAGCAGCTTAACAGGGGTCCCTCTCTCTGGGGCCAACGTCCTGACTTTC
j_gene: TRBJ1-3; v_gene: TRBV5-1; len: 17; abundance: -; d_gene: TRBD1; CDR3aa: CASSPETGVLSGNTIYF; CDR3nt: TGCGCCAGCAGCCCCGAGACAGGGGTTCTCTCTGGAAACACCATATATTTT
j_gene: TRBJ1-2; v_gene: TRBV3-1/TRBV3-2; len: 18; abundance: -; d_gene: -; CDR3aa: CASSQGRRRTSGGYGYTF; CDR3nt: TGTGCCAGCAGCCAAGGAAGAAGAAGGACCTCGGGGGGTTATGGCTACACCTTC
j_gene: TRBJ2-1; v_gene: TRBV24-1; len: 15; abundance: once; d_gene: TRBD1; CDR3aa: CATSDNAAGGNEQFF; CDR3nt: TGTGCCACCAGTGACAACGCCGCAGGGGGCAATGAGCAGTTCTTC